This T cell receptor beta chain was obtained from a study of CD8 T cells in ankylosing spondylitis. Ten or more counts support this clonotype. TCRdb fed the 5' RACE reads into MiXCR, producing one record per CDR3 protein. The sample lists some 250,000 distinct CDR3 sequences; approximately 9% were seen once. The CDR3 sequence is 12 residues long. V lost 6 bases and J lost 0, with 5 bases in between. Germline V CDR1 and CDR2: GTSNPN, SVGIG (reference sequence). Sequencing was performed on blood, either unsorted or a sorted T cell fraction (not recorded which). This chain connects TRBV30 to TRBJ1-4; D is ambiguous. This clonotype was sampled from a male donor with ankylosing spondylitis or in good health (not recorded which). CDR3 DNA sequence: TGTGCCTGTCGTGCAACTAATGAAAAACTGTTTTTT. Translated: CACRATNEKLFF.